Listed here are 21 T cell receptor beta chains from one sample, sequenced in a study of beta chain features in type 1 diabetes. General observations from the study: A moderate, significant TCRB CDR3 shortening appeared in type 1 diabetes across four CD4+ subsets.

The study reverse transcribed the entire isolated RNA, so it sequenced expressed TCRB transcripts. The method was immunoSEQ multiplex PCR; TCRdb's version includes in-frame clones alone and lacks a portion of them. The profile shows 630,000 or so clones, roughly an eighth of them singletons. Their antigen targets remain unknown. Material: naive CD4+ T cells from blood. These receptor sequences come from a man between 18 and 29 years old with type 1 diabetes.

About this clone: The sample carries other DNA sequences with the same CDR3. The V gene is TRBV25-1, the J gene TRBJ2-5; D ambiguous. This CDR3 comprises 12 residues. Between the trimmed V and J ends, which lost 4 bases and 5 bases, there was a span of 8 bases. The germline V gene has CDR1 MGHDK and CDR2 SYGVNS. The CDR3 coding sequence is TGTGCCAGCAGTGCCGCGGTGGAGACCCAGTACTTC. Protein product: CASSAAVETQYF. Full variable domain (rest looked up from reference TRBV25-1 and TRBJ2-5): EADIYQTPRYLVIGTGKKITLECSQTMGHDKMYWYQQDPGMELHLIHYSYGVNSTEKGDLSSESTVSRIRTEHFPLTLESARPSHTSQYLCASSAAVETQYFGPGTRLLVL.

The chain has TRBV7-2 and TRBJ1-5; no clear D gene. With 0 bases removed from V and 6 bases from J, the gap between germline ends came to 15 bases. This CDR3 spans 16 amino acids. In germline, CDR1 is SGHTA, CDR2 FQGNSA. This chain's CDR3 is CASSLAADRVSQPQHF. As DNA, the CDR3 is TGTGCCAGCAGCTTAGCGGCAGACCGAGTGAGTCAGCCCCAGCATTTT.

The V call is TRBV4-3, the J call TRBJ1-5, with D unclear. Trimming took 0 bases from V and 3 from J, leaving 6 bases between them. The CDR3 extends over 14 amino acids. Germline V gene data show CDR1 as LGHNA and CDR2 as YSLEER. Here the CDR3 DNA reads TGCGCCAGCAGCCAAGATGAGAACAATCAGCCCCAGCATTTT. Translating it yields CASSQDENNQPQHF.

This clone has only a few counts. The chain is built from TRBV14 and TRBJ1-2; maybe TRBD1 (5 bases). Germline CDR1 reads SGHDN; CDR2 reads FVKESK. The CDR3 loop spans 15 amino acids. Between the trimmed V and J ends, which lost 2 bases and 6 bases, there was a span of 16 bases. CDR3 loop: CASSQQGAVGHGYTF. CDR3 DNA: TGTGCCAGCAGCCAACAGGGAGCCGTGGGACATGGCTACACCTTC.

A few counts support this clone. The same CDR3 arises from other DNA sequences in this sample as well. V usage is TRBV5-1 and J usage is TRBJ2-1; 7 nucleotides agree with TRBD2. The CDR3 consists of 13 residues. Per the germline V gene, CDR1 is SGHRS and CDR2 is YFSETQ. The junction had 2 bases not matched to a gene; V was cut back by 4 bases and J by 4 bases. The CDR3 sequence is CASSLAVYNEQFF. CDR3 coding DNA: TGCGCCAGCAGCCTAGCGGTGTACAATGAGCAGTTCTTC.

The chain couples TRBV7-9 to TRBJ2-3, with 9 nucleotides matching TRBD1. The V and J ends lost 5 bases and 5 bases, in that order; junction bases with no gene match: 8. Germline assignment: CDR1 SEHNR and CDR2 FQNEAQ (reference sequence). The CDR3 has 15 amino acids. CDR3 in amino acids: CASSPRQGVGDTQYF. CDR3 DNA sequence: TGTGCCAGCAGCCCGCGACAGGGGGTGGGAGATACGCAGTATTTT.

The chain carries TRBV7-2 and TRBJ2-3; D gene ambiguous. The V gene lost 1 base and the J gene lost 2 bases, with 10 bases spanning the gap. The length of the CDR3 is 15 residues. Germline V gives CDR1 SGHTA, CDR2 FQGNSA. CDR3 DNA sequence: TGTGCCAGCAGCTTAGTCCCCTCACTCACAGATACGCAGTATTTT. Amino acid sequence: CASSLVPSLTDTQYF.

V usage is TRBV7-9 and J usage is TRBJ2-1; D could derive from TRBD1 or TRBD2 (5 bases each). Germline lookup yields CDR1 SEHNR and CDR2 FQNEAQ (reference sequence). Trimming removed 8 bases from V and 5 bases from J, with 25 bases in between. The CDR3 has 17 amino acids. The CDR3 sequence: CASRGPGTPVGHNEQFF. The CDR3 nucleotides read TGTGCCAGCCGCGGGCCAGGGACGCCAGTGGGGCACAATGAGCAGTTCTTC.

Turning to this clone: At one boundary the junction diverges from the germline segment, which might be a read error. The chain joins TRBV30 to TRBJ1-2, with a possible D match to TRBD1 (5 bases). This CDR3 region has 11 residues. In germline, CDR1 is GTSNPN, CDR2 SVGIG (reference sequence). CDR3 in amino acids: CAWNGAASRAF. In nucleotides, the CDR3 is TGTGCCTGGAACGGGGCAGCGAGTAGGGCCTTC.

To note about this clone: In the same sample, other DNA sequences code for this CDR3. The chain employs TRBV9 and TRBJ1-2; D is ambiguous. This CDR3 spans 11 amino acids. Germline V CDR1 and CDR2: SGDLS, YYNGEE. Trimming cost V 3 bases and J 0 bases, with 0 bases left between them. The CDR3 loop reads CASSANYGYTF. In DNA form, the CDR3 reads TGTGCCAGCAGCGCTAACTATGGCTACACCTTC.

This clone has only a few counts. The chain employs TRBV19 and TRBJ2-7, with D possibly being TRBD1 (5 bases). Germline assignment: CDR1 LNHDA and CDR2 SQIVND (reference sequence). Trimming took off 1 base at V and 9 bases at J, with 7 bases between the two ends. The CDR3 spans 11 residues. CDR3 coding DNA: TGTGCCAGTAGTATAGGACAGACGCAGTACTTC. It encodes CASSIGQTQYF.

This clone was found a few times. Within the sample, other DNA sequences also encode this same CDR3. The V gene is TRBV30, the J gene TRBJ2-7; 7 bases line up with TRBD1. Trimming cost V 5 bases and J 4 bases; bases outside gene matches: 2. The CDR3 is 11 residues long. CDR1 and CDR2 from the germline V gene are GTSNPN and SVGIG (reference sequence). CDR3 residues: CAWGTVYEQYF. The DNA of the CDR3 is TGTGCCTGGGGGACAGTTTACGAGCAGTACTTC.

In regard to this clone: It is unclear where the CDR3 begins or ends on the DNA, so no DNA is shown, and the CDR3 is as TCRdb lists it. The rearrangement uses TRBV21-1 and TRBJ2-7; the table calls TRBD1, which could not be checked here. TRBV21-1 is described as a pseudogene. Termini included, the CDR3 measures 18 amino acids. The CDR3 spells CASSKAKSVGTGTGEQYF.

V and J are TRBV19 and TRBJ1-5; D is ambiguous. The CDR3 covers 13 residues. V dropped 8 bases and J dropped 2 bases, with 10 bases sitting between them. CDR1 and CDR2 (germline): LNHDA, SQIVND (reference sequence). For the CDR3, the DNA is TGTGCCAGTGCCGGTAGGGGCAATCAGCCCCAGCATTTT. It translates to CASAGRGNQPQHF.

The chain joins TRBV25-1 to TRBJ2-1; possibly TRBD1 for D (5 bases). This CDR3 spans 14 amino acids. CDR1 is MGHDK and CDR2 is SYGVNS in the germline V gene. V was trimmed by 3 bases and J by 2 bases, leaving 8 bases between them. Here the CDR3 reads CASSEVGPYNEQFF. CDR3 coding DNA: TGTGCCAGCAGTGAGGTGGGGCCCTACAATGAGCAGTTCTTC.

The chain joins TRBV11-1 to TRBJ2-7; 9 bases are a match to TRBD1. CDR3 length: 16 amino acids. Germline CDR1 is SGHAT and CDR2 is FQDESV (reference sequence). The trim removed 2 bases at V and 2 bases at J, leaving 7 bases unmatched. DNA of the CDR3: TGTGCCAGCAGCTTAAATTTCGGGACAGGGACCTACGAGCAGTACTTC. It yields the protein CASSLNFGTGTYEQYF.

This clone was seen only a few times. Different DNA sequences within this sample yield the same CDR3. V gene TRBV7-2 combines with J gene TRBJ2-5; D unclear. Germline CDR1 reads SGHTA; CDR2 reads FQGNSA. The CDR3 consists of 13 residues. Deletions cut 0 bases from V and 2 bases from J, with 4 bases between. CDR3 amino acids: CASSLARQETQYF. The CDR3, as DNA: TGTGCCAGCAGCTTAGCCAGGCAAGAGACCCAGTACTTC.

The rearrangement joins TRBV4-3 to TRBJ1-3; weak D call: TRBD1 (5 bases). The germline V gene has CDR1 LGHNA and CDR2 YSLEER. Trimming took 4 bases from V and 8 from J, leaving 9 bases between them. The CDR3 has 12 amino acids. CDR3 residues: CASSPQGDTIYF. In nucleotides, the CDR3 is TGCGCCAGCAGCCCGCAGGGAGACACCATATATTTT.

V and J are TRBV11-2 and TRBJ1-5; D not resolved. V was trimmed by 6 bases and J by 1 base, leaving 13 bases between them. The CDR3 spans 15 residues. CDR1 SGHAT and CDR2 FQNNGV come from the germline V gene. CDR3 loop: CASRHGRKSNQPQHF. CDR3 DNA: TGTGCCAGCAGACATGGACGGAAAAGCAATCAGCCCCAGCATTTT.

This clone was recorded a few times. At one boundary the junction diverges from the germline segment, which might be a read error. The chain employs TRBV7-7 and TRBJ2-3, with 14 bases fitting TRBD2. The V gene's germline CDR1 is SSHAT and CDR2 FNYEAQ (reference sequence). This CDR3 has 16 residues. The CDR3 loop reads CASSPGLAGGSDTQYF. CDR3 DNA: TGTGCTAGCAGCCCTGGACTAGCGGGGGGTTCAGATACGCAGTATTTT.

The chain uses TRBV5-8 and TRBJ1-6; maybe TRBD1 (6 bases). With 0 bases removed from V and 7 bases from J, the gap between germline ends came to 11 bases. Germline V gene sequence: CDR1 SGHTS, CDR2 YDEGEE. The CDR3 loop spans 15 amino acids. CDR3 protein: CASSLEGGRNSPLHF. The CDR3 bases are TGTGCCAGCAGCTTGGAAGGGGGGCGAAATTCACCCCTCCACTTT.